This paragraph covers one T cell receptor (beta chain) sequence. This clone's antigen is unknown. No base qualities exist here, and no much larger clone lies one base off it. The data derive from a study of T cells in localized non-small cell lung cancer (dated by TCRdb to between 2020 and 2021). With regard to the full study: Comparing tumors with uninvolved tumor-adjacent lungs, the study looked at the T cell repertoires of hundreds of patients with early-stage NSCLC. A mean age of around 69 years was recorded for the NSCLC patients, of whom some 130 were male and 85 to 110 were female. The cohort was made up of hundreds of treatment-naive NSCLC patients whose localized lung tumors had been resected. Overall results and qualifications from the work: Uninvolved tumor-adjacent lung showed the highest T cell clonality, higher than tumor, which suggests more focused antigenic responses in the uninvolved tumor-adjacent lung. Multi-region tumor sequencing was not performed, so intratumor heterogeneity could not be excluded. A median of around 57 of the top 100 tumor clones were detected in paired uninvolved adjacent lung, and some 28 of these tumor clones were also found among the top 100 clones of the paired uninvolved adjacent lung. Because of the exploratory design, TCR variables were selected using unadjusted p-values without false-discovery rate correction. Higher blood T cell density associated with longer overall survival, while higher adjacent-lung clonality associated with shorter survival.

According to the germline V gene (reference sequence), CDR1 reads SEHNR and CDR2 reads FQNEAQ. Relative to germline, V is missing 5 bases and J is missing 5 bases, with 10 bases of the junction outside any gene match. The CDR3 runs 15 residues from the cysteine to the phenylalanine. Of the read, only the CDR3 DNA is kept; its 45 bases are in frame from base 1. The immunoSEQ Assay was used to sequence TCR beta CDR3 regions from DNA. From the authors' description of their analysis: To compute T cell density, TCR beta template counts were normalized to usable DNA, which was estimated by amplifying housekeeping genes. Richness was estimated using the preseqR package, with extrapolation to 400,000 templates for PBMC samples and to 120,000 templates for tissue samples. Clonality was defined as one minus Pielou's evenness. Tissue-enriched TCRs were identified through differential abundance testing performed on productive amino-acid clonotypes, with a minimum total count of 5 and an alpha of 0.1. Repertoire overlap between compartments was quantified with the Jaccard Index and Morisita Overlap Index. TCR beta CDR3s were clustered by GLIPH together with public tetramer-defined viral CDR3s, and at least three viral sequences plus V-gene enrichment were required for viral motifs. TCRdb mirrors the immuneACCESS table, restricted to in-frame sequences. Some clones are absent from its copies; in checked studies, under half trace to an unresolved V gene, and the reason for the others is unknown. V, J and clone size derive from that table, while D and trimming were established from the DNA sequence. Within this sample are about 56,000 clones, with 86% of them counted one time only. Jointly, the top ten make up approximately 5% of the sample.

At diagnosis, peripheral blood, uninvolved tumor-adjacent lung and tumor were collected and were preserved as a mix of fresh-frozen and FFPE material. Blood samples were analyzed as peripheral blood mononuclear cells for TCR repertoire profiling. Sample: peripheral blood, taken before any cancer treatment. This sequence uses TRBV7-9 and TRBJ2-5, with 8 middle bases fitting TRBD1. The TCR sequence derives from a woman aged 35-75 years with stage I lung adenocarcinoma. The bases read TGTGCCAGCAGCACCTCCGGGACAGGAAAGGAGACCCAGTACTTC. It translates as CASSTSGTGKETQYF.